The 28 T cell receptor beta chains listed next were all sequenced from one sample in a study of blood T cell repertoires in COVID-19. Sequencing was performed with immunoSEQ multiplex PCR; in TCRdb, only in-frame clones are kept and a portion is missing. The sample lists about 87,000 clones; around 81% were seen once. The sequenced sample was peripheral blood. The origin of the receptors is a woman in her 70s with acute or convalescent COVID-19.

This chain joins TRBV5-5 and TRBJ1-3; maybe TRBD1 (6 bases). Trimming left V 4 bases short and J 2 bases short, with 16 bases between. Germline V lookup: CDR1 SGHKS, CDR2 YYEKEE (reference sequence). The CDR3 spans 16 residues. The CDR3 nucleotides are TGTGCCAGCAGCCCGCCCCCGACAGGCCCTGGAAACACCATATATTTT. The encoded protein is CASSPPPTGPGNTIYF.

The V call is TRBV3-1 (or the pseudogene TRBV3-2), the J call TRBJ1-1; unclear D gene. V was pared by 1 base and J by 4 bases, with 7 bases between. Germline V CDR1 and CDR2: LGHDT, YNNKEL (reference sequence). CDR3 length: 13 amino acids. CDR3 residues: CASSQGGSTEAFF. CDR3 nucleotide sequence: TGTGCCAGCAGCCAAGGAGGGAGCACTGAAGCTTTCTTT.

This clone came up a few times. The chain combines TRBV12-1 with TRBJ1-1; TRBD1 was called by the table and not checked on the DNA. TRBV12-1 is a known pseudogene. This CDR3 spans 13 amino acids. The chain's CDR3 is CASPLYAGQEAFF. DNA of the CDR3: TGTGCCAGCCCTTTATATGCGGGACAGGAAGCTTTCTTT.

This chain links TRBV28 with TRBJ2-7; 9 positions match TRBD2. V shed 6 bases, J shed 1 base, and the junction held 4 bases outside the gene matches. The CDR3 is 14 amino acids. The germline V gene has CDR1 MDHEN and CDR2 SYDVKM. The CDR3 spells CASRGGGASYEQYF. The CDR3 bases are TGTGCCAGCAGGGGCGGGGGGGCATCCTACGAGCAGTACTTC. Full variable domain (rest looked up from reference TRBV28 and TRBJ2-7): DVKVTQSSRYLVKRTGEKVFLECVQDMDHENMFWYRQDPGLGLRLIYFSYDVKMKEKGDIPEGYSVSREKKERFSLILESASTNQTSMYLCASRGGGASYEQYFGPGTRLTVT.

The CDR3 DNA reads as TGTGCCTGGAGGGCCCGGGACAGGGCTGGAGTGAACACTGAAGCTTTCTTT. The encoded protein is CAWRARDRAGVNTEAFF. The gene calls are TRBV30 and TRBJ1-1; 9 bases map to TRBD1. CDR3 length: 17 amino acids. CDR1 and CDR2 from the germline V gene are GTSNPN and SVGIG (reference sequence). Trimming cost V 3 bases and J 0 bases; bases outside gene matches: 11.

The chain is built from TRBV3-1 (or the pseudogene TRBV3-2) and TRBJ1-4; D is possibly TRBD1 (5 bases). V was shortened by 3 bases and J by 0 bases, with 11 bases between the two germline ends. Looked up from germline, CDR1 is LGHDT and CDR2 is YNNKEL (reference sequence). The CDR3 has 16 residues. The CDR3 sequence is CASSHSDSATNEKLFF. DNA of the CDR3: TGTGCCAGCAGCCACTCCGACAGTGCAACTAATGAAAAACTGTTTTTT.

This clone showed up just once. This rearrangement joins TRBV30 to TRBJ2-7; unclear D gene. The CDR3 length is 12 residues. Trimming left V 0 bases short and J 10 bases short, with 13 bases between. Germline V CDR1 and CDR2: GTSNPN, SVGIG (reference sequence). CDR3 DNA sequence: TGTGCCTGGAGTGTAAGCTCATCGGGTCAGTACTTC. Translated: CAWSVSSSGQYF.

The chain has TRBV3-1 (or the pseudogene TRBV3-2) and TRBJ1-5; a possible D gene is TRBD1 (5 bases). Trimming left V 4 bases short and J 4 bases short, with 8 bases between. The CDR3 is 13 residues long. The V gene's germline CDR1 is LGHDT and CDR2 YNNKEL (reference sequence). The CDR3 here is CASSLNRNQPQHF. CDR3 nucleotide sequence: TGTGCCAGCAGCCTAAACAGGAATCAGCCCCAGCATTTT.

V usage is TRBV6-1 and J usage is TRBJ1-3; a weak D match, TRBD1 (5 bases). CDR1 is MNHNS, CDR2 SASEGT, per germline. The CDR3 covers 13 residues. The ends were cut back, 2 bases at V and 8 bases at J, with 10 bases in the middle. CDR3 loop: CASSEPGSDTIYF. The DNA for the CDR3 is TGTGCCAGCAGTGAACCAGGGTCGGACACCATATATTTT.

Notes on this clone: This sample also contains other DNA sequences that code for the same CDR3. The V gene is TRBV11-3, the J gene TRBJ1-2; D is undetermined. Germline V gives CDR1 SGHNT, CDR2 YENEEA. V lost 0 bases and J 4 bases, leaving 6 bases between the germline ends. This CDR3 region has 13 residues. CDR3 protein: CASSLEVGYGYTF. CDR3 nucleotide sequence: TGTGCCAGCAGCTTAGAAGTCGGCTATGGCTACACCTTC.

The chain carries TRBV6-4 and TRBJ2-2; 7 bases match TRBD2. Germline CDR1 reads MRHNA; CDR2 reads SNTAGT. This CDR3 contains 16 residues. Trimming cost V 3 bases and J 2 bases; bases outside gene matches: 6. CDR3 residues: CASSENGGTNTGELFF. The CDR3 coding sequence is TGTGCCAGCAGTGAAAACGGGGGGACTAACACCGGGGAGCTGTTTTTT.

The chain links TRBV25-1 to TRBJ2-7; D is ambiguous. Germline V CDR1 and CDR2: MGHDK, SYGVNS. Between the trimmed V and J ends, which lost 3 bases and 0 bases, there was a span of 6 bases. The CDR3 is 13 amino acids. CDR3 DNA sequence: TGTGCCAGCAGTGATTTCAGCTCCTACGAGCAGTACTTC. It is translated as CASSDFSSYEQYF.

The chain employs TRBV11-2 and TRBJ2-7; D ambiguous. The CDR3 is 11 amino acids. The ends were cut back, 2 bases at V and 6 bases at J, with 5 bases in the middle. CDR1 SGHAT and CDR2 FQNNGV come from the germline V gene. The chain's CDR3 is CASSLLFEQYF. In nucleotides, the CDR3 is TGTGCCAGCAGCTTACTGTTCGAGCAGTACTTC.

This clone was counted once. J is TRBJ1-3 and V is TRBV18; 10 bases match TRBD1. Germline V gives CDR1 KGHSH, CDR2 LQKENI. V lost 4 bases to trimming and J lost 1 base; unmatched junction nucleotides: 7. The CDR3 consists of 17 residues. The CDR3 nucleotides read TGTGCCAGCTCACAAGGGACAGGGGCTGGGTCTGGAAACACCATATATTTT. It is translated as CASSQGTGAGSGNTIYF.

The chain links TRBV2 to TRBJ1-4, with D hard to call. Germline V gene lookup returns CDR1 SNHLY and CDR2 FYNNEI. The CDR3 sequence is 14 residues long. V lost 3 bases to trimming and J lost 2 bases, with 7 bases between them. Here the CDR3 DNA reads TGTGCCAGCAGTGATAGGGAGACTAATGAAAAACTGTTTTTT. Translating gives CASSDRETNEKLFF.

The chain recombines TRBV24-1 with TRBJ2-1, with D maybe TRBD2 (6 bases). V lost 9 bases, J lost 10 bases, and 18 bases lay in between. The CDR3 covers 13 residues. CDR1 is KGHDR and CDR2 is SFDVKD in the germline V gene. Written as DNA, the CDR3 is TGTGCCACCTCGACCTGGGCCGGAGGGGAGCAGTTCTTC. It yields the protein CATSTWAGGEQFF.

The chain employs TRBV28 and TRBJ1-2; tentatively, D is TRBD1 (5 bases). V lost 8 bases and J lost 6, with 19 bases in between. The V gene's germline CDR1 is MDHEN and CDR2 SYDVKM. This CDR3 comprises 14 residues. The CDR3 DNA follows: TGTGCCAGCCCCAAGGGGCGGCGGGGGAATGGCTACACCTTC. Translated: CASPKGRRGNGYTF.

This clone was recorded once. This chain joins TRBV29-1 and TRBJ1-1, with D possibly TRBD1 on 6 matching bases. Per the germline V gene, CDR1 is SQVTM and CDR2 is ANQGSEA. This CDR3 is 12 amino acids long. The germline V and J ends were trimmed by 6 bases and 3 bases, with 11 bases remaining between them. The CDR3 sequence is CSVPAGDTEAFF. CDR3 nucleotides: TGCAGCGTCCCCGCAGGGGACACTGAAGCTTTCTTT.

The chain has TRBV28 and TRBJ1-4, with 7 positions matching TRBD1. Germline V gives CDR1 MDHEN, CDR2 SYDVKM. J lost 4 bases, V lost 6 bases, and 11 bases had no gene match. The CDR3 totals 16 residues. For the CDR3, the DNA is TGTGCCAGCAGCTCCCCAGGGGGATCGGGTAATGAAAAACTGTTTTTT. This codes for CASSSPGGSGNEKLFF.

The CDR3 sequence is CAISEAKGSNQPQHF. Written as DNA, the CDR3 is TGTGCCATCAGTGAGGCCAAGGGGAGCAATCAGCCCCAGCATTTT. The rearrangement joins TRBV10-3 to TRBJ1-5; the D gene is possibly TRBD1 (5 bases). Germline values: CDR1 ENHRY, CDR2 SYGVKD. Trimming took off 2 bases at V and 1 base at J, with 9 bases between the two ends. This CDR3 has 15 residues.

This chain connects TRBV10-3 to TRBJ2-1, with D maybe TRBD1 (6 bases). CDR3 size: 17 residues. Germline V gene data show CDR1 as ENHRY and CDR2 as SYGVKD. Trimming took 4 bases from V and 0 from J, leaving 16 bases between them. In DNA form, the CDR3 reads TGTGCCATCAGTGGAGAGGGGGAGTCGAGCTCCTACAATGAGCAGTTCTTC. Protein product: CAISGEGESSSYNEQFF.

This clone was detected a few times. V gene TRBV18 combines with J gene TRBJ2-1, with D maybe TRBD1 (6 bases). Trimming took off 0 bases at V and 7 bases at J, with 13 bases between the two ends. This CDR3 is 15 amino acids long. Germline CDR1 reads KGHSH; CDR2 reads LQKENI. As DNA, the CDR3 is TGTGCCAGCTCACCACCGATGGGGGCGCAAAATGAGCAGTTCTTC. This gives the protein CASSPPMGAQNEQFF. The whole variable domain, remainder taken from reference TRBV18 and TRBJ2-1, is NAGVMQNPRHLVRRRGQEARLRCSPMKGHSHVYWYRQLPEEGLKFMVYLQKENIIDESGMPKERFSAEFPKEGPSILRIQQVVRGDSAAYFCASSPPMGAQNEQFFGPGTRLTVL.

The chain joins TRBV5-6 to TRBJ2-7; 10 nucleotides agree with TRBD1. This CDR3 comprises 14 residues. V was pared by 4 bases and J by 3 bases, with 4 bases of the junction left unmatched. CDR1 SGHDT and CDR2 YYEEEE come from the germline V gene. CDR3 region: CASSRGTGDYEQYF. The CDR3, as DNA: TGTGCCAGCAGCCGCGGGACAGGGGACTACGAGCAGTACTTC.

This clone occurred once. The V call is TRBV2, the J call TRBJ1-2; weak D call: TRBD1 (5 bases). Germline V CDR1 and CDR2: SNHLY, FYNNEI. There are 16 residues in the CDR3. The V gene lost 6 bases and the J gene lost 2 bases, with 19 bases spanning the gap. The CDR3 spells CASRDGGARPNYGYTF. CDR3 coding DNA: TGTGCCAGCAGAGACGGTGGGGCCCGGCCAAACTATGGCTACACCTTC.

V and J are TRBV5-1 and TRBJ2-1; D gene ambiguous. The V end lost 2 bases, the J end lost 0 bases, and 6 bases lay between the germline ends. This CDR3 is built from 14 residues. Germline V CDR1 and CDR2: SGHRS, YFSETQ. CDR3 loop: CASSFSGSYNEQFF. The CDR3 nucleotides are TGCGCCAGCAGCTTCAGTGGCTCCTACAATGAGCAGTTCTTC.

This chain links TRBV7-2 with TRBJ1-2; D gene uncertain. Germline CDR1 reads SGHTA; CDR2 reads FQGNSA. The V end lost 8 bases, the J end lost 2 bases, and 9 bases lay between the germline ends. This CDR3 has 12 residues. CDR3 nucleotides: TGTGCCAGCTCCCAGTACAACTATGGCTACACCTTC. It yields the protein CASSQYNYGYTF.

The V gene is TRBV6-1, the J gene TRBJ1-2, with D perhaps matching TRBD1 (5 bases). V was pared by 2 bases and J by 6 bases, with 10 bases between. The germline CDR1 and CDR2 sequences are MNHNS and SASEGT. The CDR3 totals 13 residues. The CDR3 DNA sequence: TGTGCCAGCAGTGAAAGCAGGGCGGATGGCTACACCTTC. Protein: CASSESRADGYTF.

This clone was detected once. J is TRBJ1-3 and V is TRBV5-1; D gene ambiguous. This CDR3 comprises 15 residues. The germline CDR1 and CDR2 sequences are SGHRS and YFSETQ. V lost 0 bases and J lost 4, with 11 bases in between. The CDR3 sequence is CASSLVSSTGNTIYF. CDR3 DNA sequence: TGCGCCAGCAGCTTGGTATCCTCTACCGGAAACACCATATATTTT.